This T cell receptor beta chain was obtained from a study of T-cell memory formation after mild COVID-19 (dated by TCRdb to about 2021). At the level of the whole study: TCR sequence clusters from the two donors were found to be largely donor specific. T-cell clones expanding and contracting after mild COVID-19 in a couple of donors were tracked by longitudinal TCRalpha and TCRbeta repertoire sequencing. The cohort was made up of two young adult volunteers, one female and one male, who were previously healthy.

This clonotype was detected a few times. It lacks a known antigen. No per-base quality is available; no much larger clone lies one base away. Ficoll-Paque density gradient centrifugation was used to isolate PBMCs. Sequencing used an Illumina NovaSeq 6000. TCRalpha and TCRbeta cDNA libraries were constructed by 5'RACE with constant-segment primers, with sample barcodes and unique molecular identifiers being introduced. RNA was extracted from every sample with Trizol reagent. Libraries were amplified in two PCR steps, with a second sample barcode and Illumina TruSeq adapters added in the second step. Sequencing of libraries was performed on an Illumina NovaSeq with 2 x 150 bp paired-end reads. Regarding the original processing steps: The reads were demultiplexed and collapsed into UMI-guided consensus sequences using migec v1.2.7. Using mixcr v2.1.11, the UMI consensuses were aligned to TRA and TRB V and J templates and assembled into clonotypes. Clonotypes were classified as expanded or contracted when called significant by both edgeR and NoisET, with noise models trained on biological replicates. For edgeR calls, the cutoffs were a false discovery rate-adjusted p below 0.01 and a log2 fold-change threshold of 1. As an exploratory analysis of dynamics, PCA with hierarchical clustering was applied to max-normalized trajectories of the 1000 most abundant clonotypes. Separately sequenced CD4+ and CD8+ repertoires were used to assign a CD4 or CD8 phenotype to each responding clone. TCRdb itself trimmed the public reads at Q25 with fastp, ran MiXCR and retained productive beta chains. Rows matching on CDR3 protein sequence are summarized as one entry with the most common DNA and genes. It is TCRdb's table, rather than the study itself, that gives the V and J calls and clone size. In this sample the table shows about 430,000 distinct CDR3 sequences, approximately 24% of which occur a single time. The ten largest clonotypes hold about 8.7% of the sample.

Broader findings and caveats from the paper: Whether the second-wave clones peaking on day 37 were SARS-CoV-2 specific was not confirmed. Some responding clones were detected in pre-infection memory, suggesting pre-existing cross-reactive memory T cells joined the SARS-CoV-2 response. Contracting CD4+ clones turned up mainly in the CM and EM memory subsets, whereas EMRA was where CD8+ clones were enriched. The study covered only a couple of mild cases, and larger cohorts including severe cases with pre-infection samples were considered necessary. Balanced CD4/CD8 phenotypes were observed for clones contracting from day 15 to 85, whereas a bias towards CD4+ was observed for a second wave of clones expanding from day 15 to 37.

Trimming accounts for 0 bases at V and 3 bases at J, while the number of junction bases matched to no gene is 4. CDR1 and CDR2, per the germline V gene, are SGHVS and FQNEAQ. From cysteine to phenylalanine, the CDR3 is 15 amino acids long. Just the 45-base CDR3 DNA is kept, in frame starting at base 1. This chain is built from TRBV7-8 and TRBJ2-7, with 8 bases in between that match TRBD2. The sequenced sample consisted of PBMCs or a T cell subset sorted from them (not recorded which). This TCR was recovered from an adult woman who had mild COVID-19 (a few samples of this study predate the infection). The sample titles of this study are shuffled in the database, so cell type and time point are left out; the donor was told from shared clones. In nucleotides, the sequence is TGTGCCAGCAGCTTAGCGGTAAGCGGGAGCTACGAGCAGTACTTC. It translates to CASSLAVSGSYEQYF. Outside the CDR3, residues come from the reference TRBV7-8 and TRBJ2-7 proteins, so the full variable domain is: GAGVSQSPRYKVAKRGQDVALRCDPISGHVSLFWYQQALGQGPEFLTYFQNEAQLDKSGLPSDRFFAERPEGSVSTLKIQRTQQEDSAVYLCASSLAVSGSYEQYFGPGTRLTVT.